Presented here are 8 T cell receptor beta chains from one specimen sequenced in a study of cytomegalovirus exposure and HLA in healthy donors. Vbeta (60) and Jbeta (13) primers were used in the PCR. TCRdb keeps only in-frame clones here, not all; method: immunoSEQ multiplex PCR. The sample shows 110,000 or so clones, 9.5% to 15% of them seen only once. Source material: PBMCs. The source of these receptors is a man in his forties in good health and CMV-seropositive.

About this clone: The sample holds other DNA sequences that translate to the same CDR3. The chain employs TRBV7-3 and TRBJ2-5; TRBD2 matches 10 bases. V lost 3 bases and J lost 5; bases outside the gene matches: 6. Germline loops: CDR1 SGHTA, CDR2 FQGTGA. The CDR3 consists of 15 residues. In nucleotides, the CDR3 is TGTGCCAGCAGCTTGACTAGCGGGCGGTGGGAGACCCAGTACTTC. Residues: CASSLTSGRWETQYF.

This clone has just a few counts. This chain connects TRBV27 to TRBJ2-1; 8 bases agree with TRBD1. After removal of 6 bases from V and 5 bases from J, the junction contained 12 bases not matched to a gene. This CDR3 contains 16 residues. Germline V CDR1 and CDR2: MNHEY, SMNVEV (reference sequence). In nucleotides, the CDR3 is TGTGCCAGCAGGAAAACCCGGGACAGGACAAACAATGAGCAGTTCTTC. Residues: CASRKTRDRTNNEQFF.

The chain combines TRBV18 with TRBJ2-2; D call uncertain. V gave up 2 bases and J gave up 0 bases, with 7 bases separating them. Germline lookup yields CDR1 KGHSH and CDR2 LQKENI. The CDR3 has 15 residues. CDR3 in DNA: TGTGCCAGCTCACCAGAGGCAGCGAACACCGGGGAGCTGTTTTTT. Residues: CASSPEAANTGELFF.

The chain recombines TRBV29-1 with TRBJ2-3; D is unclear. With 4 bases removed from V and 2 bases from J, the gap between germline ends came to 13 bases. The CDR3 totals 14 residues. The germline CDR1 and CDR2 sequences are SQVTM and ANQGSEA. The chain's CDR3 is CSVAMAAHTDTQYF. CDR3 nucleotide sequence: TGCAGCGTTGCAATGGCGGCTCACACAGATACGCAGTATTTT.

CDR3 bases: TGCAGCGTTGAAATTTCGGGTACCTACGAGCAGTACTTC. It codes for CSVEISGTYEQYF. The chain uses TRBV29-1 and TRBJ2-7; no clear D. V lost 2 bases, J lost 2 bases, and 10 bases lay in between. The CDR3 extends over 13 amino acids. From germline, CDR1 is SQVTM and CDR2 ANQGSEA.

The rearrangement uses TRBV19 and TRBJ1-3; weak D call: TRBD1 (6 bases). The CDR3 runs 18 residues. Germline V gene data show CDR1 as LNHDA and CDR2 as SQIVND (reference sequence). The germline V and J ends were trimmed by 6 bases and 4 bases, with 25 bases remaining between them. As DNA, the CDR3 is TGTGCCAGTAGATCCGGGACAAGGGATATAGACGTCGGAAACACCATATATTTT. This sequence encodes CASRSGTRDIDVGNTIYF. Full variable domain (rest looked up from reference TRBV19 and TRBJ1-3): DGGITQSPKYLFRKEGQNVTLSCEQNLNHDAMYWYRQDPGQGLRLIYYSQIVNDFQKGDIAEGYSVSREKKESFPLTVTSAQKNPTAFYLCASRSGTRDIDVGNTIYFGEGSWLTVV.

The V call is TRBV5-1, the J call TRBJ2-1, with 13 bases matching TRBD2. Germline V lookup: CDR1 SGHRS, CDR2 YFSETQ. V lost 0 bases and J lost 2; bases outside the gene matches: 11. The CDR3 totals 20 residues. In DNA, the CDR3 is TGCGCCAGCAGCTTGGGGACTAGCGGGGGTGTTTATCCGCCCTACAATGAGCAGTTCTTC. Translating it yields CASSLGTSGGVYPPYNEQFF.

The sample holds a few counts of this clone. V usage is TRBV5-1 and J usage is TRBJ2-3; the match to TRBD2 covers 9 bases. Trimming at V came to 0 bases and at J to 6 bases, leaving 5 bases not matched to a gene. In germline, CDR1 is SGHRS, CDR2 YFSETQ. CDR3 size: 15 residues. CDR3 sequence (DNA): TGCGCCAGCAGCTTGGGGCTAGCGGGAATGGATACGCAGTATTTT. Translation: CASSLGLAGMDTQYF.